This T cell receptor delta chain was obtained from a study of gamma-delta T cells after stem cell transplantation. This clone has a handful of counts. TCRdb records a much larger clone's protein for this DNA, with a difference at residue 12 that likely arises from a read error; the protein given is the translation of the DNA. Germline V gives CDR1 GEAIGNYY, CDR2 EKD. CDR3 size: 18 residues. Trimming took off 3 bases at V and 3 bases at J, with 25 bases between the two ends. TCRdb called clones anew from the RT-PCR reads with CATT. The sample contains some 3,100 delta-chain clones, roughly 2.7% of which appear only once.

The TCR sequence derives from a human donor. It is not recorded whose cells these are; they may come from a transplant donor. Sequenced: gamma-delta T cells. The chain combines TRDV2 with TRDJ1; no clear D. DNA of the CDR3: TGTGCCTGTGACCCTGCGGGCTCTGGATTACCCGCACCCGATAAACTCATCTTT. Amino acid sequence: CACDPAGSGLPAPDKLIF.